The 17 T cell receptor beta chains given below trace back to one sample, sequenced in a study of neoadjuvant anti-PD-1 for oral cavity cancer (dated by TCRdb to the early 2020s). Receptor amplification or capture employed the immunoSEQ multiplex PCR assay. The immuneACCESS repertoire file appears here via TCRdb, limited to in-frame rearrangements. These files lack a portion of the clones; in checked studies, under half of the deficit traces to unresolved V genes, and the cause of the others is not known. For this sample the table gives 20,000 to 25,000 clones, of which 35% to 55% were detected only once. Around two fifths of the sample is in the top ten clones. The time point label, as the study defines it: after neoadjuvant nivolumab, at surgical resection. The material sequenced was tumor tissue, taken after nivolumab (anti-PD-1) treatment. These receptors originate from a person between 40 and 80 years old with oral cavity squamous cell carcinoma.

The rearrangement links TRBV14 to TRBJ1-6; 7 positions match TRBD1. The CDR3 is made up of 14 amino acids. CDR1 and CDR2 from the germline V gene are SGHDN and FVKESK. Trimming removed 4 bases from V and 7 bases from J; junction bases left unmatched: 4. CDR3 region: CASSLRGGNSPLHF. As DNA, the CDR3 is TGTGCCAGCAGCCTCAGGGGGGGAAATTCACCCCTCCACTTT.

The sample holds one count of this clone. The rearrangement uses TRBV7-8 and TRBJ1-1; D remains ambiguous. The germline CDR1 and CDR2 sequences are SGHVS and FQNEAQ. V was pared by 3 bases and J by 0 bases, with 8 bases between. CDR3 length: 14 amino acids. The CDR3 DNA reads as TGTGCCAGCAGCTTTACAGCCATGAACACTGAAGCTTTCTTT. Protein sequence: CASSFTAMNTEAFF.

As for this clone: A read error may produce the germline difference seen at one junction end. V gene TRBV5-1 combines with J gene TRBJ2-7; TRBD2 might be the D (5 bases). CDR1 is SGHRS and CDR2 is YFSETQ in the germline V gene. The CDR3 is made up of 13 amino acids. The chain's CDR3 is CASSRGDFHEQYF. In DNA, the CDR3 is TGTGCCAGCAGCCGGGGAGACTTCCACGAGCAGTACTTC.

This clone showed up just a few times. The V and J genes are TRBV5-1 and TRBJ2-5; 10 bases line up with TRBD2. V lost 0 bases and J lost 5; bases outside the gene matches: 13. Germline V lookup: CDR1 SGHRS, CDR2 YFSETQ. This CDR3 contains 18 residues. The CDR3 DNA reads TGCGCCAGCAGCTTGGATCTGTCGGGACTAGCGTTTTTGGAGACCCAGTACTTC. It encodes CASSLDLSGLAFLETQYF.

This clone was counted only a few times. The chain recombines TRBV19 with TRBJ2-6; 9 bases agree with TRBD1. The CDR3 loop spans 18 amino acids. The junction had 11 bases not matched to a gene; V was cut back by 6 bases and J by 2 bases. The V gene's germline CDR1 is LNHDA and CDR2 SQIVND (reference sequence). CDR3 in DNA: TGTGCCAGTAGCCGAAGGGACAGGGTGACGGCTGGGGCCAACGTCCTGACTTTC. It is translated as CASSRRDRVTAGANVLTF.

The rearrangement links TRBV29-1 to TRBJ2-7; TRBD1 matches at 8 bases. The germline gives CDR1 SQVTM, CDR2 ANQGSEA. This CDR3 region has 13 residues. After removal of 4 bases from V and 3 bases from J, the junction contained 5 bases not matched to a gene. CDR3 sequence reads: CSVASDRGYEQYF. CDR3 in DNA: TGCAGCGTTGCGTCCGACAGGGGCTACGAGCAGTACTTC.

This clone was found many times. The V call is TRBV7-6, the J call TRBJ2-5; 13 bases agree with TRBD2. This CDR3 is built from 16 residues. The junction had 7 bases not matched to a gene; V was cut back by 4 bases and J by 5 bases. Germline values: CDR1 SGHVS, CDR2 FNYEAQ. The DNA of the CDR3 is TGTGCCAGCAGCTCCGGACTAGCGGGGGCCCGGGAGACCCAGTACTTC. Its translation is CASSSGLAGARETQYF.

This clone was detected a few times. V usage is TRBV10-1 and J usage is TRBJ1-2; maybe TRBD1 (5 bases). Trimming cost V 10 bases and J 2 bases, with 8 bases left between them. The germline V gene encodes CDR1 WNHNN and CDR2 SYGVQD (reference sequence). This CDR3 spans 11 amino acids. The CDR3 spells CAIDSNYGYTF. CDR3 DNA: TGCGCCATCGACAGCAACTATGGCTACACCTTC.

This clone appeared a few times. V and J are TRBV6-5 and TRBJ1-1; no firm D call. Germline V gene sequence: CDR1 MNHEY, CDR2 SVGAGI. The CDR3 has 14 residues. Trimming left V 2 bases short and J 2 bases short, with 9 bases between. The chain's CDR3 is CASSYNSGNTEAFF. CDR3 nucleotide sequence: TGTGCCAGCAGTTACAATAGTGGTAACACTGAAGCTTTCTTT.

This clone was seen more than once but under ten times. This chain links TRBV5-6 with TRBJ1-2; no definite D call. The CDR3 consists of 15 residues. The germline CDR1 and CDR2 sequences are SGHDT and YYEEEE. Between the trimmed V and J ends, which lost 5 bases and 3 bases, there was a span of 17 bases. CDR3: CASRITTQVDYGYTF. The CDR3 DNA is TGTGCCAGCAGAATCACCACCCAGGTGGACTATGGCTACACCTTC.

The chain employs TRBV7-9 and TRBJ1-1; a possible D gene is TRBD1 (6 bases). CDR1 is SEHNR, CDR2 FQNEAQ, per germline (reference sequence). The ends were cut back, 1 base at V and 0 bases at J, with 18 bases in the middle. The CDR3 is 18 amino acids. CDR3 sequence (DNA): TGTGCCAGCAGCTTAGATTCGACAGGAGGAAACCTGAACACTGAAGCTTTCTTT. Translating gives CASSLDSTGGNLNTEAFF.

As for this clone: The junction departs from the called germline gene at one end, perhaps through a read error. This rearrangement joins TRBV6-5 to TRBJ1-5; a possible D gene is TRBD1 (6 bases). The germline gives CDR1 MNHEY, CDR2 SVGAGI. This CDR3 has 14 amino acids. CDR3 sequence reads: CASSYSTGNQPQHF. The CDR3 nucleotides are TGTGCCAGCAGCTACTCTACAGGGAATCAGCCCCAGCATTTT.

This clone was found a few times. The rearrangement uses TRBV29-1 and TRBJ1-1, with D possibly matching TRBD1 (5 bases). The CDR3 contains 12 residues. Deletions cut 4 bases from V and 1 base from J, with 7 bases between. The germline CDR1 and CDR2 sequences are SQVTM and ANQGSEA. The CDR3 region has the DNA TGCAGCGTTGCCGGGGGGAACACTGAAGCTTTCTTT. It is translated as CSVAGGNTEAFF.

The chain is built from TRBV15 and TRBJ2-2; the D gene is possibly TRBD2 (6 bases). There are 13 residues in the CDR3. Trimming pared 4 bases from V and 6 bases from J, leaving 9 bases between. CDR1 and CDR2 (germline): LNHNV, YYDKDF (reference sequence). In DNA, the CDR3 is TGTGCCACCAGCATAGTAGCGGCCGGGGAGCTGTTTTTT. Translating it yields CATSIVAAGELFF.

This clone has more than one count but fewer than ten. This rearrangement joins TRBV18 to TRBJ1-4; TRBD1 might be the D (5 bases). The CDR3 length is 15 residues. From germline, CDR1 is KGHSH and CDR2 LQKENI. The V end was cut by 1 base, the J end by 5 bases, with 11 bases between. The CDR3 loop reads CASSPLGQGNEKLFF. In DNA form, the CDR3 reads TGTGCCAGCTCACCACTTGGGCAGGGCAATGAAAAACTGTTTTTT.

V gene TRBV6-1 combines with J gene TRBJ1-6, with D perhaps matching TRBD1 (5 bases). CDR1 is MNHNS and CDR2 is SASEGT in the germline V gene. The CDR3 totals 14 residues. V gave up 6 bases and J gave up 7 bases, with 13 bases separating them. CDR3 loop: CASRRGERNSPLHF. DNA for the CDR3: TGTGCCAGCAGGAGAGGGGAGCGAAATTCACCCCTCCACTTT.

This clone was counted a few times. The gene calls are TRBV5-8 and TRBJ2-1; D is unclear. This CDR3 has 13 residues. Germline values: CDR1 SGHTS, CDR2 YDEGEE. The germline V and J ends were trimmed by 2 bases and 4 bases, with 7 bases remaining between them. The CDR3 DNA follows: TGTGCCAGCAGCTTTACACTATACAATGAGCAGTTCTTC. It specifies CASSFTLYNEQFF.